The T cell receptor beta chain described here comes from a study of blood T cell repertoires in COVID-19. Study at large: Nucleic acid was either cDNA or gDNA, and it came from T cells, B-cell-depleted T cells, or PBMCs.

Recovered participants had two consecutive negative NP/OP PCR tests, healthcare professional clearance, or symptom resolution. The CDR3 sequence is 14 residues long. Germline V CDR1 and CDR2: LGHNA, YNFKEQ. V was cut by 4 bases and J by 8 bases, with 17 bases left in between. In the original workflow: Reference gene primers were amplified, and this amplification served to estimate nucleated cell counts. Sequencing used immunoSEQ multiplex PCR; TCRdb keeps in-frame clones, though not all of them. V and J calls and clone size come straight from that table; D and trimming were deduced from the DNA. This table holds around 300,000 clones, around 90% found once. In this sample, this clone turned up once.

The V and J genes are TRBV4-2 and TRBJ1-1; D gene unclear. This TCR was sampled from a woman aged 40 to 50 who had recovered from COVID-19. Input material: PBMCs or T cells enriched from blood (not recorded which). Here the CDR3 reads CASSPRWVRGEAFF. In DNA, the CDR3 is TGTGCCAGCAGCCCAAGATGGGTCCGGGGAGAAGCTTTCTTT.